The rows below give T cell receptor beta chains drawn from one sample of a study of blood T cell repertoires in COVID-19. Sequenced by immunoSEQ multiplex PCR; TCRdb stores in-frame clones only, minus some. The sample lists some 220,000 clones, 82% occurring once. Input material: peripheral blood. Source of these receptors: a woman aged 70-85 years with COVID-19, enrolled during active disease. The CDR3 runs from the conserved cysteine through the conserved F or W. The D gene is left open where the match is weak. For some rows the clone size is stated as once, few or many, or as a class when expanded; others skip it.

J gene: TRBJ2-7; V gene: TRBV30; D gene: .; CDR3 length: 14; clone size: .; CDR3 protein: CAWSPRGSRNEQYF; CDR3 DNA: TGTGCCTGGAGTCCCCGGGGGAGTAGAAACGAGCAGTACTTC
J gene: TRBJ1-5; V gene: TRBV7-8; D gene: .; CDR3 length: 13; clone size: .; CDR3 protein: CASSLGQDQPQHF; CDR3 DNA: TGTGCCAGCAGCTTAGGACAGGATCAGCCCCAGCATTTT
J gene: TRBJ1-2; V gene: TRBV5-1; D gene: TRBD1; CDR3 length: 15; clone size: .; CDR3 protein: CASSQGGTELHGYTF; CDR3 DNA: TGCGCCAGCAGCCAAGGTGGGACAGAACTCCATGGCTACACCTTC
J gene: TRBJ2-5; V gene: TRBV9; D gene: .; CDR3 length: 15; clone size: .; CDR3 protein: CASSVDPGGQETQYF; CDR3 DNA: TGTGCCAGCAGCGTAGATCCCGGGGGACAAGAGACCCAGTACTTC
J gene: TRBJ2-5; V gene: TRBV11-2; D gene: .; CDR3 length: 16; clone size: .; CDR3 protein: CASRRNYGGGWETQYF; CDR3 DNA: TGTGCCAGCAGACGTAATTACGGCGGAGGATGGGAGACCCAGTACTTC
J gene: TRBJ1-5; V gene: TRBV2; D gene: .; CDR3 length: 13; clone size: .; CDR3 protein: CASSSQGEQPQHF; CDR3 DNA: TGTGCCAGCAGTTCACAGGGAGAACAGCCCCAGCATTTT
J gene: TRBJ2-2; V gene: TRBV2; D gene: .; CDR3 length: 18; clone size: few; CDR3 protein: CASSGLLRGQGGTGELFF; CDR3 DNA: TGTGCCAGCAGTGGGTTATTGAGGGGACAAGGGGGCACCGGGGAGCTGTTTTTT
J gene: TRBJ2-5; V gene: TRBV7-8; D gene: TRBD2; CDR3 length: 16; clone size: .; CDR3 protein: CASSLSGLAYQETQYF; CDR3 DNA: TGTGCCAGCAGCCTATCGGGACTAGCGTATCAAGAGACCCAGTACTTC
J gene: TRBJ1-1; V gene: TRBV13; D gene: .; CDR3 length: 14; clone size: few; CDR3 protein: CASSFAGQNTEAFF; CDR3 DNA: TGTGCCAGCAGCTTCGCTGGACAGAACACTGAAGCTTTCTTT
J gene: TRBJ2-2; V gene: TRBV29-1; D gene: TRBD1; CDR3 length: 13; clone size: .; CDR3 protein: CSGHRGNTGELFF; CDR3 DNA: TGCAGCGGTCACAGGGGGAACACCGGGGAGCTGTTTTTT
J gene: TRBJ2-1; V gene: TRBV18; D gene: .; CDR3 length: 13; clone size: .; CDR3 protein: CASSQARDREQFF; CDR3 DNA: TGTGCCAGCTCACAAGCGCGGGACCGTGAGCAGTTCTTC
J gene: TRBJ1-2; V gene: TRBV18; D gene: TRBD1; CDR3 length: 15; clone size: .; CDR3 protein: CASSPPGQGLYGYTF; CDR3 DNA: TGTGCCAGCTCACCGCCGGGACAGGGCCTATATGGCTACACCTTC
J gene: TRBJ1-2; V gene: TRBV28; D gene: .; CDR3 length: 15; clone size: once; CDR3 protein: CASSLGGKRGYGYTF; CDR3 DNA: TGTGCCAGCAGTTTGGGGGGGAAAAGGGGCTATGGCTACACCTTC
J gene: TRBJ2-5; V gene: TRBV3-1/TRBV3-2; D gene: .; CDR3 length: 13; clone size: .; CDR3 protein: CASSQRGQETQYF; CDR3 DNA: TGTGCCAGCAGCCAAAGGGGTCAAGAGACCCAGTACTTC
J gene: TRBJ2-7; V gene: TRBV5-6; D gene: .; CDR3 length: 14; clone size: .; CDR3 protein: CASSLHNGRDEQYF; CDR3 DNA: TGTGCCAGCAGCTTGCACAACGGGAGAGACGAGCAGTACTTC
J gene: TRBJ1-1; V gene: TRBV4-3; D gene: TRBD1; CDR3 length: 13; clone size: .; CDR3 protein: CASSHDGQGGAFF; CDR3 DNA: TGCGCCAGCAGCCATGATGGACAGGGAGGAGCTTTCTTT
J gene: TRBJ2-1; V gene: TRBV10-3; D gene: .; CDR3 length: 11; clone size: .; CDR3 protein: CAISDDGEQFF; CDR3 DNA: TGTGCCATCAGCGACGACGGGGAGCAGTTCTTC
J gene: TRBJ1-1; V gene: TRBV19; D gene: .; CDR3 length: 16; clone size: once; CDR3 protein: CASSIDWGRANTEAFF; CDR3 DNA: TGTGCCAGTAGTATAGATTGGGGCAGAGCGAACACTGAAGCTTTCTTT
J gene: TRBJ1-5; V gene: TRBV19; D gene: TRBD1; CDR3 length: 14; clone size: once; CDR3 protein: CASSAHRGDQPQHF; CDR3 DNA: TGTGCCAGTAGTGCCCACAGGGGAGATCAGCCCCAGCATTTT
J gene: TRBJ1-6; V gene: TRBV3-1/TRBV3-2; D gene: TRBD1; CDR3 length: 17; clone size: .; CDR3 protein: CASSLRQGGSYNSPLHF; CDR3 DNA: TGTGCCAGCAGCCTTCGACAGGGGGGATCCTATAATTCACCCCTCCACTTT
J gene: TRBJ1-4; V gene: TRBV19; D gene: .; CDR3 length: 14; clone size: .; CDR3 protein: CASSSGREGEKLFF; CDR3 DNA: TGTGCCAGTAGTTCCGGACGGGAGGGTGAAAAACTGTTTTTT
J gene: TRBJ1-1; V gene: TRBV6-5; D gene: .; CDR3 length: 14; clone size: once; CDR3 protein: CASILLPGDTEAFF; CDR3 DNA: TGTGCCAGCATTCTTCTCCCGGGGGACACTGAAGCTTTCTTT
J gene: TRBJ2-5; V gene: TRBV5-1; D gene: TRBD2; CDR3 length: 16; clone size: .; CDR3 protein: CASSLDLAGRRETQYF; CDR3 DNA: TGCGCCAGCAGCTTGGACTTAGCGGGAAGAAGAGAGACCCAGTACTTC
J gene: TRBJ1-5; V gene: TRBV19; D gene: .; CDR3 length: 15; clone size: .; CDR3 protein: CASRSSSNSNQPQHF; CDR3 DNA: TGTGCCAGTAGATCTTCATCTAATAGCAATCAGCCCCAGCATTTT
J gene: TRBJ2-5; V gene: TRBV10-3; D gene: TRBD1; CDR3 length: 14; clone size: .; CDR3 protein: CAISGGTGQETQYF; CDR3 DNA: TGTGCCATCAGTGGTGGGACAGGGCAAGAGACCCAGTACTTC
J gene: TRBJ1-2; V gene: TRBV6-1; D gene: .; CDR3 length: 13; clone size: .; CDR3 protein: CASSEQQNYGYTF; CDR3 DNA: TGTGCCAGCAGTGAACAACAAAACTATGGCTACACCTTC
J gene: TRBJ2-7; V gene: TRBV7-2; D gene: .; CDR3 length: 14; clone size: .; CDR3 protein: CASSLGRVSYEQYF; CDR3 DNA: TGTGCCAGCAGCTTAGGCAGGGTATCCTACGAGCAGTACTTC
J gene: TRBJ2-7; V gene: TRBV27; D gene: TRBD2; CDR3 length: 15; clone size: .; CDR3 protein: CASSYDTSGSYEQYF; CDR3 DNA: TGTGCCAGCAGTTATGATACTAGCGGATCCTACGAGCAGTACTTC
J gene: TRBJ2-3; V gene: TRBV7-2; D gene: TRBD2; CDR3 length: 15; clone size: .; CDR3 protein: CASSRTSGTTDTQYF; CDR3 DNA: TGTGCCAGCAGTCGAACTAGCGGGACCACAGATACGCAGTATTTT
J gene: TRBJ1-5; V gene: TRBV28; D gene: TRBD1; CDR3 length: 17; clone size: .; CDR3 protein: CASPPEGASYSNQPQHF; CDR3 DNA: TGTGCCAGCCCGCCGGAGGGGGCAAGTTATAGCAATCAGCCCCAGCATTTT
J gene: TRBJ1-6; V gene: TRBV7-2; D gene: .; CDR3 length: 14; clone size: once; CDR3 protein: CASRARGSDSPLHF; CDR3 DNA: TGTGCCAGCAGAGCCAGGGGTTCGGATTCACCCCTCCACTTT
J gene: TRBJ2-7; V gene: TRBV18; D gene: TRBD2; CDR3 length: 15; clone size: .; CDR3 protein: CASSPLLAGSYEQYF; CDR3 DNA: TGTGCCAGCTCACCATTGCTAGCGGGCTCCTACGAGCAGTACTTC
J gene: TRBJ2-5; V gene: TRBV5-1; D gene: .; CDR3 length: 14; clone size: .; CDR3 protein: CASRFSGSGETQYF; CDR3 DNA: TGCGCCAGCAGATTTAGCGGATCCGGGGAGACCCAGTACTTC
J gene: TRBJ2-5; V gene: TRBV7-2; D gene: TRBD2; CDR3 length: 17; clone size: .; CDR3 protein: CASSLGGSGTYQETQYF; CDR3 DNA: TGTGCCAGCAGCTTAGGAGGTAGCGGGACGTACCAAGAGACCCAGTACTTC
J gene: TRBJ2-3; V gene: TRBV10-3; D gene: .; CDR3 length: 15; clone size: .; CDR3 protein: CAISGGESSTDTQYF; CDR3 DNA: TGTGCCATCAGTGGGGGGGAATCTAGCACAGATACGCAGTATTTT
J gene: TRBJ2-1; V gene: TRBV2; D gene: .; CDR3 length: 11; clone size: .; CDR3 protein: CASQGRGEQFF; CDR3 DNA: TGTGCCAGTCAAGGGCGGGGTGAGCAGTTCTTC
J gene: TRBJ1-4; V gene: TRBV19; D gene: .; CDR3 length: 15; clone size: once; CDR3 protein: CASSTGGATNEKLFF; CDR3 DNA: TGTGCCAGTAGCACGGGGGGTGCAACTAATGAAAAACTGTTTTTT
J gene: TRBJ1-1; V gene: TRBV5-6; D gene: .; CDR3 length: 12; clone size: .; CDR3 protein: CASSLLETEAFF; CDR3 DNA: TGTGCCAGCAGCTTACTCGAAACTGAAGCTTTCTTT
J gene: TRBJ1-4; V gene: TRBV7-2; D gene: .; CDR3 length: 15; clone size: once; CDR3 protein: CASSLAPGTNEKLFF; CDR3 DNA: TGTGCCAGCAGCTTAGCCCCAGGAACTAATGAAAAACTGTTTTTT
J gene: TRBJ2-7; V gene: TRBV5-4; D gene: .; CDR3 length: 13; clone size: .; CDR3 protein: CASSLASSYEQYF; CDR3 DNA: TGTGCCAGCAGCTTGGCTAGCTCCTACGAGCAGTACTTC
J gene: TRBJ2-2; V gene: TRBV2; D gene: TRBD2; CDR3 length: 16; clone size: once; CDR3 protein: CASSDPGGSGSGELFF; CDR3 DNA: TGTGCCAGCAGTGATCCCGGTGGTAGCGGGAGCGGGGAGCTGTTTTTT
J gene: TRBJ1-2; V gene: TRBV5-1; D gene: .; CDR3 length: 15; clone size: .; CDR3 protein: CASSLAGQRWDGYTF; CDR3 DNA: TGCGCCAGCAGCTTGGCAGGACAGCGCTGGGATGGCTACACCTTC
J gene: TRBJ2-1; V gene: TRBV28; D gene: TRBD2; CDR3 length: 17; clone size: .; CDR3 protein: CASSLRSGSFSYNEQFF; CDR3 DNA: TGTGCCAGCAGTTTAAGGAGCGGGAGCTTCTCCTACAATGAGCAGTTCTTC